The clone carrying this TCR beta chain occurred many times. Its antigen is currently unknown. The sample is drawn from a study of early T cells in non-severe SARS-CoV-2 infection. About the research overall: Chains stayed unpaired after sequencing of bulk RNA from unsorted whole blood.

Individual cDNA molecules were tagged with unique molecular identifiers, the study reported. MiXCR, run by TCRdb on the 5' RACE reads, gives a single entry per CDR3 protein. The sample holds about 64,000 distinct CDR3 sequences, roughly 9% seen once. General observations from the study: VDJdb matching, biased toward anti-spike CD8 responses, missed private and CD4 specificities.

This CDR3 contains 14 residues. Germline assignment: CDR1 SGHVS and CDR2 FNYEAQ. Trimming pared 0 bases from V and 8 bases from J, leaving 13 bases between. The origin of this receptor is an adult who was a healthcare worker with PCR-confirmed SARS-CoV-2 infection or an uninfected control (not recorded which). The rearrangement links TRBV7-6 to TRBJ1-1; D is uncertain. This specimen was whole blood, taken at baseline. The DNA of the CDR3 is TGTGCCAGCAGCTTAGCTCCCCTCGTCGGCGAAGCTTTCTTT. It encodes CASSLAPLVGEAFF.